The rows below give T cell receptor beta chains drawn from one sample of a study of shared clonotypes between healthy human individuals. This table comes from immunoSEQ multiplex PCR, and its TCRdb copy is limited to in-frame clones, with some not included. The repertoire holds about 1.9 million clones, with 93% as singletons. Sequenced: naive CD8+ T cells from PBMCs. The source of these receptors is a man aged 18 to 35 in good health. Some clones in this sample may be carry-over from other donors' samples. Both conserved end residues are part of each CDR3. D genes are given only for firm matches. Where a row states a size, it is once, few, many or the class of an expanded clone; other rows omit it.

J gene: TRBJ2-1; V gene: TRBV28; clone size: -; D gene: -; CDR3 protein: CASSSSGSYNEQFF; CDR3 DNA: TGTGCCAGCAGCTCTAGTGGGTCCTACAATGAGCAGTTCTTC
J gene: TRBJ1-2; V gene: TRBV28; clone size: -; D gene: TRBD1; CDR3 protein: CASSLTQGGYGYTF; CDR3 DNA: TGTGCCAGCAGTTTGACACAGGGGGGCTATGGCTACACCTTC
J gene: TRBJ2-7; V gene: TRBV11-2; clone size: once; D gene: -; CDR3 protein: CASSLDRGTWQGSKDEQYF; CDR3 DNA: TGTGCCAGCAGCTTAGACCGGGGGACGTGGCAGGGTAGTAAGGACGAGCAGTACTTC
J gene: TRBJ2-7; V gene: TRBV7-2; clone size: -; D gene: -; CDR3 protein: CASSTGVYEQYF; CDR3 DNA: TGTGCCAGCAGCACGGGGGTCTACGAGCAGTACTTC
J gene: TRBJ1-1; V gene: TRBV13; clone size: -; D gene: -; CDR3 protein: CASSLGRFSTEAFF; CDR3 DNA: TGTGCCAGCAGCTTAGGGAGATTCAGCACTGAAGCTTTCTTT
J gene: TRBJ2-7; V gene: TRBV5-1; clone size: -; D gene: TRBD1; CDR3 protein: CASSDRDRGTYEQYF; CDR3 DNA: TGCGCCAGCAGCGACCGGGACAGGGGAACTTACGAGCAGTACTTC
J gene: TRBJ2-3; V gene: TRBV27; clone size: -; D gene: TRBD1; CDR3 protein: CASSPRRWGQGRTDTQYF; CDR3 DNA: TGTGCCAGCAGCCCTCGTCGGTGGGGACAGGGTCGCACAGATACGCAGTATTTT
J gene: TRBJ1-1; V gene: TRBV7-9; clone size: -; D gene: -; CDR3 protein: CASSRTATEAFF; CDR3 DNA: TGTGCCAGCAGCCGGACAGCCACTGAAGCTTTCTTT
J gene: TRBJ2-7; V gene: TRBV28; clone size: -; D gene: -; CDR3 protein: CASSFSAPYYEQYF; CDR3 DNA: TGTGCCAGCAGTTTTTCGGCCCCTTACTACGAGCAGTACTTC
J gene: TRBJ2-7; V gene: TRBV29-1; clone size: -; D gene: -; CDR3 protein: CSVDGGHEQYF; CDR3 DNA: TGCAGCGTTGACGGGGGCCACGAGCAGTACTTC
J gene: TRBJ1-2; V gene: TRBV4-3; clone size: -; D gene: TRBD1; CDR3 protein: CASSFRQGSSGGYTF; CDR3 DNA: TGCGCCAGCAGCTTCCGACAGGGGAGCTCGGGTGGCTACACCTTC
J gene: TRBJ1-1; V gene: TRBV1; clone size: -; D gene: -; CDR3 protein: CTSSQDGESLEAFF; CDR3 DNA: TGCACCAGCAGCCAAGATGGTGAGAGTTTGGAGGCTTTCTTT
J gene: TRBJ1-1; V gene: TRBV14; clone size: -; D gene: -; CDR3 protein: CASSPTRRRPEAFF; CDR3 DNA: TGTGCCAGCAGCCCTACAAGGAGGAGGCCTGAAGCTTTCTTT
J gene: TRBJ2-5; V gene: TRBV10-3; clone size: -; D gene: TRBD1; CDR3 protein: CAISRDRGETQYF; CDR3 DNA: TGTGCCATCAGCCGGGACAGGGGAGAGACCCAGTACTTC
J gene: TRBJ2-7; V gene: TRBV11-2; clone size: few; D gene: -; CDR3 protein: CASSSRGDIPYEQYF; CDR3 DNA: TGTGCCAGCAGTTCGAGGGGGGATATACCCTACGAGCAGTACTTC
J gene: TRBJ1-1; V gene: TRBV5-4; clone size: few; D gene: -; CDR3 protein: CASSLESGGNTEAFF; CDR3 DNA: TGTGCCAGCAGCTTGGAGTCCGGCGGGAACACTGAAGCTTTCTTT
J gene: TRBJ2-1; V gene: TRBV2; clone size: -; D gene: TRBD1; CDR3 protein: CASRGQGLASYNEQFF; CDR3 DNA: TGTGCCAGCAGGGGACAGGGGCTAGCGTCCTACAATGAGCAGTTCTTC
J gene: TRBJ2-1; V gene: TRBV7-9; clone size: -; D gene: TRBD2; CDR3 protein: CASTEGAGGPSSYNEQFF; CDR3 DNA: TGTGCCAGCACCGAGGGAGCGGGAGGGCCTAGCTCCTACAATGAGCAGTTCTTC
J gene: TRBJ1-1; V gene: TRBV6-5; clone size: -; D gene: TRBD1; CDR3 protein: CASSSGQATEAFF; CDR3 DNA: TGTGCCAGCAGTTCTGGACAGGCGACTGAAGCTTTCTTT
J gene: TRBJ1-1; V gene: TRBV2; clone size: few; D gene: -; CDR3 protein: CASSGVAEAFF; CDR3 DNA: TGTGCCAGCAGTGGAGTCGCTGAAGCTTTCTTT
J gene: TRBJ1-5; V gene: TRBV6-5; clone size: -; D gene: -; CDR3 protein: CASSYSGKGNQPQHF; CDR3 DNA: TGTGCCAGCAGTTACTCGGGTAAGGGGAATCAGCCCCAGCATTTT
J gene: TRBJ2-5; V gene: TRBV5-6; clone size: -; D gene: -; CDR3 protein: CASSRGGGLETQYF; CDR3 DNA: TGTGCCAGCAGCCGCGGCGGAGGGCTGGAGACCCAGTACTTC
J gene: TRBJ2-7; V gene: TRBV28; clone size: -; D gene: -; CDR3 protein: CASSPDYEQYF; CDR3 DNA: TGTGCCAGCAGTCCAGACTACGAGCAGTACTTC
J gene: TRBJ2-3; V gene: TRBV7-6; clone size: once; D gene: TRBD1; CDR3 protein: CASSLWPGTGTDTQYF; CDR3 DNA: TGTGCCAGCAGCTTATGGCCCGGGACAGGCACAGATACGCAGTATTTT
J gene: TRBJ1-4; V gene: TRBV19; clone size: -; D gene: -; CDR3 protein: CASSIFFVATNEKLFF; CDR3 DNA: TGTGCCAGTAGTATATTTTTTGTTGCAACTAATGAAAAACTGTTTTTT
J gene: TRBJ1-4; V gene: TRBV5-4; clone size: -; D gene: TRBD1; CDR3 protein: CASSNWAGGDNEKLFF; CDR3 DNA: TGTGCCAGCAGCAACTGGGCAGGGGGGGATAATGAAAAACTGTTTTTT
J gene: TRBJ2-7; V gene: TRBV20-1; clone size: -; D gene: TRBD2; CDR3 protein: CSAGDGGEQYF; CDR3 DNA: TGCAGTGCTGGGGACGGGGGGGAGCAGTACTTC
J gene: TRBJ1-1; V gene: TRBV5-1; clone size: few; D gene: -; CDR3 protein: CASSSRRVRASNTEAFF; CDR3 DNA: TGCGCCAGCAGCTCCCGAAGGGTGCGGGCGTCGAACACTGAAGCTTTCTTT
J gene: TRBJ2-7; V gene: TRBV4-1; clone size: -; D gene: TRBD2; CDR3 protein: CASSQGSGGISYEQYF; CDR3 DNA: TGCGCCAGCAGCCAAGGTAGCGGGGGGATCTCCTACGAGCAGTACTTC
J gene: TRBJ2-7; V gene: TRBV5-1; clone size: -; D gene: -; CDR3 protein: CASSLAMRGHEQYF; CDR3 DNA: TGCGCCAGCAGCTTGGCCATGCGGGGCCACGAGCAGTACTTC
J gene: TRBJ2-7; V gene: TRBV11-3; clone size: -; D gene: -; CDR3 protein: CASSSTLQGYEQYF; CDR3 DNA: TGTGCCAGCAGCTCAACCCTACAGGGCTACGAGCAGTACTTC
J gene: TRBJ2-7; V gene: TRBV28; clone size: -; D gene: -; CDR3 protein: CASSFGRSSYEQYF; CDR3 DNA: TGTGCCAGCAGTTTTGGGCGGAGCTCCTACGAGCAGTACTTC
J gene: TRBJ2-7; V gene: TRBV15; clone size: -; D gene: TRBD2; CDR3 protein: CATSWGLAGYEQYF; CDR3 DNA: TGTGCCACCAGCTGGGGACTAGCGGGCTACGAGCAGTACTTC
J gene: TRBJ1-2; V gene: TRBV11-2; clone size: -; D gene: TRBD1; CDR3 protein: CASSTGQLYGYTF; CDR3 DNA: TGTGCCAGCAGCACGGGACAGCTCTATGGCTACACCTTC
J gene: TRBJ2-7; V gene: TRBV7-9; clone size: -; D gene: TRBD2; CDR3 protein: CASSPGTSGYEQYF; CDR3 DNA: TGTGCCAGCAGCCCCGGGACTAGCGGCTACGAGCAGTACTTC
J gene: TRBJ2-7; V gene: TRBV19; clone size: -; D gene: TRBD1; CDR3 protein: CASSTTGGSYEQYF; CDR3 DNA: TGTGCCAGTAGTACGACAGGGGGTTCCTACGAGCAGTACTTC
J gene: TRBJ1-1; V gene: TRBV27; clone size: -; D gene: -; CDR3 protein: CASSPTPLGTEAFF; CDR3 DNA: TGTGCCAGCAGTCCGACACCTCTGGGGACTGAAGCTTTCTTT
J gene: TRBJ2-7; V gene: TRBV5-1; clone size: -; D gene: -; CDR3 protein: CASSSGSSMGLSSYEQYF; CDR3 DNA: TGCGCCAGCAGCTCCGGGTCCTCCATGGGGCTAAGCTCCTACGAGCAGTACTTC
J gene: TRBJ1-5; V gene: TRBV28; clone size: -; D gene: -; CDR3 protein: CASSSSVVGPNQPQHF; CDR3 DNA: TGTGCCAGCAGTTCCTCGGTCGTAGGCCCCAATCAGCCCCAGCATTTT
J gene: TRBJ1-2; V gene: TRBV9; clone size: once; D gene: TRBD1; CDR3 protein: CASSAGTGGGRANYGYTF; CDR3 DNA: TGTGCCAGCAGCGCGGGGACAGGGGGCGGGAGAGCTAACTATGGCTACACCTTC
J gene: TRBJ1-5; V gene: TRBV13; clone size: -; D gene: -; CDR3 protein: CASSLAGDNQPQHF; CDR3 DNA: TGTGCCAGCAGCTTAGCGGGGGACAATCAGCCCCAGCATTTT
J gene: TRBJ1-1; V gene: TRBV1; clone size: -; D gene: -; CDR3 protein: CTSTYYPPIVMNTEAFF; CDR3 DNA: TGCACCAGCACCTACTACCCTCCCATAGTGATGAACACTGAAGCTTTCTTT
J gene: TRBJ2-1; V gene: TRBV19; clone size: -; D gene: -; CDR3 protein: CASTIGPPSYNEQFF; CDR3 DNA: TGTGCCAGTACCATTGGCCCTCCTAGCTACAATGAGCAGTTCTTC